This T cell receptor (beta chain) was captured in a study of T cells in Graves' hyperthyroidism and ophthalmopathy. Broader study findings: Clonotypes that were expanded in thyroid above 0.001 mostly appeared in blood too.

This CDR3 region has 14 residues. V was clipped by 2 bases and J by 4 bases, with 12 bases between them. RNA transcripts provided the source from which TCR beta CDR3 regions were amplified. In the first-round RT-PCR of the TCR CDR3, the HTBI primer set was used. TCRdb re-called the multiplex PCR reads with MiXCR, one entry per CDR3 protein. The top ten clones hold about a tenth of a sample with roughly 700,000 distinct CDR3 sequences, 12% to 15% of them seen once. Clinical symptoms, serum thyroxine, TRAb, thyroid ultrasound and orbital computed tomography informed diagnoses. The table lists this clonotype with many counts. Its antigen is not known.

The chain carries TRBV12-3 or TRBV12-4 and TRBJ2-7, with D perhaps matching TRBD2 (7 bases). Sequenced sample: blood. The TCR sequence derives from a woman under 30 with Graves' hyperthyroidism. CDR3 sequence reads: CASSLRGARYEQYF. The DNA of the CDR3 is TGTGCCAGCAGTTTACGGGGGGCGAGGTACGAGCAGTACTTC.